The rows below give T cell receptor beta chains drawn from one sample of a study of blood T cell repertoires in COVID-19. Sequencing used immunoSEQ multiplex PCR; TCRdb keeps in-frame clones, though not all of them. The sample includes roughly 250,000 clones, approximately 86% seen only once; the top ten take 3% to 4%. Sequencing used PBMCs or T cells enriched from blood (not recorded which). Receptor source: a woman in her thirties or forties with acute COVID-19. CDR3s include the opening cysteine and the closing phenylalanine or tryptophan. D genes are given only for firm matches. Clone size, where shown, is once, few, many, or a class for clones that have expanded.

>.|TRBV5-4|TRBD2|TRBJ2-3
CASSPGGSVGGTDTQYF
TGTGCCAGCAGCCCGGGGGGGTCTGTGGGGGGCACAGATACGCAGTATTTT
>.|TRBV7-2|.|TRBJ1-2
CASSFAGGFYGYTF
TGTGCCAGCAGCTTCGCGGGGGGATTCTATGGCTACACCTTC
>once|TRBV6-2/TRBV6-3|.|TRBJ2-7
CASSYTAEQYF
TGTGCCAGCAGTTATACTGCCGAGCAGTACTTC
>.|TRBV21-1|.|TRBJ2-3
CASSKAGTSAYTDTQYF
TGTGCCAGCAGCAAAGCGGGGACTAGCGCCTACACAGATACGCAGTATTTT
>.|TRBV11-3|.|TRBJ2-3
CASSLQAASTDTQYF
TGTGCCAGCAGCTTACAAGCTGCTAGCACAGATACGCAGTATTTT
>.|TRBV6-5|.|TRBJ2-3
CASTQTGGDTDTQYF
TGTGCCAGCACCCAGACAGGTGGGGACACAGATACGCAGTATTTT
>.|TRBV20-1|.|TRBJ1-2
CSAASGGGYTF
TGCAGTGCTGCCAGTGGGGGGGGCTACACCTTC
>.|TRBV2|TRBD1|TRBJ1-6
CASSADRGYNSPLHF
TGTGCCAGCAGTGCTGACAGGGGTTATAATTCACCCCTCCACTTT
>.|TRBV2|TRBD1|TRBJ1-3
CASSLLGQAGGNTIYF
TGTGCCAGCAGTCTCCTTGGACAGGCGGGTGGAAACACCATATATTTT
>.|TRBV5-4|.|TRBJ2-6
CASSLGQLSYGANVLTF
TGTGCCAGCAGCTTGGGACAGTTATCGTACGGGGCCAACGTCCTGACTTTC
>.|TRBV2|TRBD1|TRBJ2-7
CASSGRQGRFPEQYF
TGTGCCAGCAGTGGACGACAGGGAAGGTTCCCCGAGCAGTACTTC
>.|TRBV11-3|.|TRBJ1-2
CASSSGSTEGYGYTF
TGTGCCAGCAGCTCCGGATCCACGGAGGGGTATGGCTACACCTTC
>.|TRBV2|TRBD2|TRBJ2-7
CASSVGGGSGEQYF
TGTGCCAGCAGTGTAGGTGGCGGGAGTGGCGAGCAGTACTTC
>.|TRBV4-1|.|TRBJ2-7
CASSQDPQGYYEQYF
TGCGCCAGCAGCCAAGATCCGCAGGGATATTACGAGCAGTACTTC
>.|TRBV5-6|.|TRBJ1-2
CASQDLRGTNYGYTF
TGTGCCAGTCAGGACCTCCGAGGGACTAACTATGGCTACACCTTC
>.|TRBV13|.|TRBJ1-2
CASSKDRGNYGYTF
TGTGCCAGCAGCAAGGACCGGGGTAACTATGGCTACACCTTC
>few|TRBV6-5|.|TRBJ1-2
CASSYEGRGGYTF
TGTGCCAGCAGTTACGAGGGGAGGGGTGGCTACACCTTC
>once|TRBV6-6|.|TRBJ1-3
CASSGGSSGNTIYF
TGTGCCAGCAGCGGGGGAAGCTCTGGAAACACCATATATTTT
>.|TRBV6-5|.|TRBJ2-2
CASSYKRWAGELFF
TGTGCCAGCAGTTACAAGCGTTGGGCCGGGGAGCTGTTTTTT
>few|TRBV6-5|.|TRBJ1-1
CASRNRVNTEAFF
TGTGCCAGCAGAAACAGGGTGAACACTGAAGCTTTCTTT
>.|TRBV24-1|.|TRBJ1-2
CATSDLQSNGYTF
TGTGCCACCAGTGATTTGCAAAGCAATGGCTACACCTTC
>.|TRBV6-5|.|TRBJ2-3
CASSFKRVGTQYF
TGTGCCAGCAGTTTCAAGAGAGTCGGTACGCAGTATTTT
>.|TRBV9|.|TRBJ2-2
CASSGTRVNTGELFF
TGTGCCAGCAGCGGGACTCGGGTGAACACCGGGGAGCTGTTTTTT
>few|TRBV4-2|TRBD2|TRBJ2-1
CASSQEGTGSGRITYNEQFF
TGTGCCAGCAGCCAAGAAGGGACTGGTAGCGGGAGGATCACCTACAATGAGCAGTTCTTC
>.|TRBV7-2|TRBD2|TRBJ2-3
CASSLGAGDGDTQYF
TGTGCCAGCAGCTTAGGAGCGGGAGACGGAGATACGCAGTATTTT
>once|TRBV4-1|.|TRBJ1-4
CASSQGPFGANEKLFF
TGCGCCAGCAGCCAAGGTCCCTTCGGGGCTAATGAAAAACTGTTTTTT
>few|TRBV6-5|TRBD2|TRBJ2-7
CASSYEGAGGSYEQYF
TGTGCCAGCAGTTACGAGGGAGCGGGAGGGTCCTACGAGCAGTACTTC
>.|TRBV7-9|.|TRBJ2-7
CASSLDISSYEQYF
TGTGCCAGCAGCCTAGACATCAGCTCCTACGAGCAGTACTTC
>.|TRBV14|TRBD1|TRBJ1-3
CASSQVTGGSGNTIYF
TGTGCCAGCAGCCAAGTCACAGGGGGATCTGGAAACACCATATATTTT
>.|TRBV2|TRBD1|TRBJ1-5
CASQGQGNQPQHF
TGTGCCAGCCAGGGACAGGGCAATCAGCCCCAGCATTTT
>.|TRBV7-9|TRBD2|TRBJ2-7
CASSSGTSGYGQYF
TGTGCCAGCAGCTCAGGGACTAGCGGTTACGGGCAGTACTTC
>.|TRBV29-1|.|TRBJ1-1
CSVALGGGTEAFF
TGCAGCGTGGCACTAGGGGGTGGCACTGAAGCTTTCTTT
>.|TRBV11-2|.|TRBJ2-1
CASSLGPRVSEQFF
TGTGCCAGCAGCTTAGGTCCCAGGGTTAGTGAGCAGTTCTTC
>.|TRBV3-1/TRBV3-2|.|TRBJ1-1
CASSRVNTEAFF
TGTGCCAGCAGCCGCGTGAACACTGAAGCTTTCTTT
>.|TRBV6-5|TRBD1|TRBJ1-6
CASGTGSSYNSPLHF
TGTGCCAGTGGGACAGGAAGCTCCTATAATTCACCCCTCCACTTT
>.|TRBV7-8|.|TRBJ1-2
CASGTYGYTF
TGTGCCAGCGGGACTTATGGCTACACCTTC
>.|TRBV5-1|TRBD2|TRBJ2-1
CASHTSAETYNEQFF
TGCGCCAGCCACACTAGCGCGGAGACATACAATGAGCAGTTCTTC
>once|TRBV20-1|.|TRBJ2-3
CSASGGTQYF
TGCAGTGCAAGTGGCGGGACGCAGTATTTT
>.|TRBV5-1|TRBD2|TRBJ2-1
CASSIGTSGKGQFF
TGCGCCAGCAGCATCGGGACTAGCGGCAAAGGGCAGTTCTTC
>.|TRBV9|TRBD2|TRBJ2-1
CASSEALGGSSSNEQFF
TGTGCCAGCAGCGAAGCCCTCGGCGGGAGTAGTTCGAATGAGCAGTTCTTC
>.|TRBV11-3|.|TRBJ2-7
CASRRSGTPFYEQYF
TGTGCCAGCAGACGTTCGGGGACTCCGTTCTACGAGCAGTACTTC
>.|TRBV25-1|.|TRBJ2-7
CASSGGNREGYEQYF
TGTGCCAGCAGCGGAGGTAACAGGGAGGGCTACGAGCAGTACTTC
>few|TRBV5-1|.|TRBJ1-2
CASSLVDRNYGYTF
TGCGCCAGCAGCTTGGTTGACAGGAACTATGGCTACACCTTC
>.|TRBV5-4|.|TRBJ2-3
CASSLGGAGGTDTQYF
TGTGCCAGCAGCTTGGGCGGGGCCGGGGGCACAGATACGCAGTATTTT
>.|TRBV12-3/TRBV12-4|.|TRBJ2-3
CASSSGTQYF
TGTGCCAGCAGTTCCGGTACGCAGTATTTT
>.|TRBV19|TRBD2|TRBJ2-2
CASSKGLASSKTGELFF
TGTGCCAGTAGTAAGGGACTAGCGTCCTCCAAGACCGGGGAGCTGTTTTTT
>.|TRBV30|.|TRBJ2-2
CAWSQNTGELFF
TGTGCCTGGAGCCAGAACACCGGGGAGCTGTTTTTT
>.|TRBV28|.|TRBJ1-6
CASSLPVGGGNSPLHF
TGTGCCAGCAGTTTGCCGGTCGGGGGGGGTAATTCACCCCTCCACTTT
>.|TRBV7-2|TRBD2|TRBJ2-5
CASSLDGTRETQYF
TGTGCCAGCAGCTTAGACGGGACTAGGGAGACCCAGTACTTC
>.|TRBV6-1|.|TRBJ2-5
CASSEVWDVTGETQYF
TGTGCCAGCAGTGAAGTGTGGGACGTCACAGGGGAGACCCAGTACTTC
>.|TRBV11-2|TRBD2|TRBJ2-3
CASSFSGNGLGTDTQYF
TGTGCCAGCAGCTTTAGCGGGAACGGTTTGGGCACAGATACGCAGTATTTT
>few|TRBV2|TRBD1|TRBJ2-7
CASRPGTGGYEQYF
TGTGCCAGCAGGCCCGGGACAGGAGGCTACGAGCAGTACTTC
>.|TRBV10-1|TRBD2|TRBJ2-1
CASSSGLAGENEQFF
TGCGCCAGCTCCTCAGGACTAGCGGGAGAAAATGAGCAGTTCTTC
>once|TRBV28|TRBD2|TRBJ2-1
CASSRPSGLAGVGEWNEQFF
TGTGCCAGCAGTAGGCCCTCTGGACTAGCGGGAGTAGGGGAATGGAATGAGCAGTTCTTC
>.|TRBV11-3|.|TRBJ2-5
CASSFSRRGGETQYF
TGTGCCAGCAGCTTTAGTCGGAGGGGTGGGGAGACCCAGTACTTC
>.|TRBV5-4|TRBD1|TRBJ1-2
CASSRQGADYGYTF
TGTGCCAGCAGCCGACAGGGGGCTGACTATGGCTACACCTTC
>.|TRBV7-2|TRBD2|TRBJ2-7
CASSKGTSGYEQYF
TGTGCCAGCAGCAAAGGGACTAGCGGCTACGAGCAGTACTTC
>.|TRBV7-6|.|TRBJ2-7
CASSLGLSEQYF
TGTGCCAGCAGCTTAGGCCTATCCGAGCAGTACTTC
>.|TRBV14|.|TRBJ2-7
CASKEEDSYEQYF
TGTGCCAGCAAGGAGGAGGACAGTTACGAGCAGTACTTC
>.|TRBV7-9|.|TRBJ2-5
CASSLRQERETQYF
TGTGCCAGCAGCTTACGGCAGGAAAGAGAGACCCAGTACTTC